The 3 T cell receptor beta chains listed next were all sequenced from one sample in a study of blood T cells in healthy people across ages. With a J-beta primer mix and a sample-barcoded 5' primer, a second PCR ran 7 to 11 cycles. TCRdb passed the 5' RACE reads through MiXCR, listing each CDR3 protein once. Of 850,000 to 1,100,000 distinct CDR3 sequences in the sample, roughly two fifths were seen once. The specimen sequenced was blood. These receptor sequences come from a man between 18 and 35 years old in good health.

Only a few counts were recorded for this clonotype. V is TRBV12-3 or TRBV12-4 and J is TRBJ1-2; 7 positions match TRBD1. The CDR3 consists of 15 residues. The ends lost 1 base at V and 7 bases at J; junction bases unmatched: 9. The CDR3 protein is CASSLVRQGPVGYTF. The CDR3 DNA reads TGTGCCAGCAGTTTAGTGCGACAGGGCCCGGTTGGCTACACCTTC.

This chain uses TRBV2 with TRBJ1-6, with D possibly being TRBD1 (6 bases). The ends were cut back, 1 base at V and 9 bases at J, with 13 bases in the middle. Germline V lookup: CDR1 SNHLY, CDR2 FYNNEI. The CDR3 has 15 residues. The CDR3 is CASSEEGGIGSPLHF. DNA for the CDR3: TGTGCCAGCAGTGAAGAAGGGGGAATCGGTTCACCCCTCCACTTT. Full variable domain (missing parts from reference TRBV2 and TRBJ1-6): EPEVTQTPSHQVTQMGQEVILRCVPISNHLYFYWYRQILGQKVEFLVSFYNNEISEKSEIFDDQFSVERPDGSNFTLKIRSTKLEDSAMYFCASSEEGGIGSPLHFGNGTRLTVT.

The chain carries TRBV20-1 and TRBJ1-6; D is ambiguous. Trimming left V 0 bases short and J 6 bases short, with 12 bases between. Germline V CDR1 and CDR2: DFQATT, SNEGSKA (reference sequence). There are 15 residues in the CDR3. The CDR3: CSARDLRGPNSPLHF. The DNA of the CDR3 is TGCAGTGCTAGAGATCTAAGAGGGCCTAATTCACCCCTCCACTTT.